These T cell receptor beta chains were read from a single sample in a study of T cell responses to AZD1222 COVID-19 vaccine. Measured with immunoSEQ multiplex PCR; TCRdb has only the in-frame clones, and not every one. This sample carries 95,000 to 110,000 clones, 91% of them seen once, and the ten largest clones take about 50%. This material consisted of peripheral blood, taken on day 0 of AZD1222 vaccination. Receptors originate from an adult in good health. CDR3s include the opening cysteine and the closing phenylalanine or tryptophan. Each record gives: J gene, V gene, clone size, CDR3 protein. Rows give clone size only sometimes, using once, few, many, or a class for an expanded clone.

J: TRBJ2-5
V: TRBV7-9
size: .
CDR3: CASSLLTGGQETQYF

J: TRBJ2-5
V: TRBV2
size: .
CDR3: CATLDRGGQETQYF

J: TRBJ2-1
V: TRBV12-3/TRBV12-4
size: .
CDR3: CASSYSPADEQFF

J: TRBJ2-1
V: TRBV19
size: .
CDR3: CASRTLESSYNEQFF

J: TRBJ1-2
V: TRBV6-1
size: .
CDR3: CASSEAQGAYTF

J: TRBJ2-7
V: TRBV18
size: .
CDR3: CASSPRTGAYEQYF

J: TRBJ2-5
V: TRBV6-5
size: .
CDR3: CASNPGAGETQYF

J: TRBJ2-1
V: TRBV27
size: .
CDR3: CASSFSAGVYNEQFF

J: TRBJ2-7
V: TRBV10-1
size: once
CDR3: CASSESYGQTVYEQYF

J: TRBJ2-7
V: TRBV29-1
size: .
CDR3: CSVGGAALFPYEQYF

J: TRBJ2-2
V: TRBV20-1
size: .
CDR3: CSASSSGSYTGELFF

J: TRBJ2-7
V: TRBV20-1
size: .
CDR3: CSAGRVYEQYF

J: TRBJ1-1
V: TRBV6-5
size: .
CDR3: CASSYSEQGVGTEAFF

J: TRBJ1-2
V: TRBV19
size: .
CDR3: CASSLRAAQPLYGYTF

J: TRBJ1-2
V: TRBV28
size: .
CDR3: CASSLGPGVGGYTF

J: TRBJ2-7
V: TRBV7-9
size: .
CDR3: CASSAPTGTYEQYF

J: TRBJ2-7
V: TRBV10-1
size: .
CDR3: CASSEGQGCGLAVSYEQYF

J: TRBJ1-5
V: TRBV7-9
size: .
CDR3: CASSLGQGPIQPQHF

J: TRBJ2-7
V: TRBV2
size: .
CDR3: CASSVNLGTEQYF

J: TRBJ1-3
V: TRBV10-3
size: .
CDR3: CAISGQGNGNTIYF

J: TRBJ2-1
V: TRBV4-2
size: .
CDR3: CASSQVHLAGDNEQFF

J: TRBJ2-7
V: TRBV19
size: .
CDR3: CASSWDGTPSYEQYF

J: TRBJ1-6
V: TRBV19
size: .
CDR3: CATKDRGGSPLHF

J: TRBJ2-7
V: TRBV30
size: .
CDR3: CAWSVTGGLYEQYF

J: TRBJ1-1
V: TRBV2
size: .
CDR3: CASLGTQGTEAFF

J: TRBJ1-4
V: TRBV3-1/TRBV3-2
size: .
CDR3: CASSSGEGESEKLFF

J: TRBJ2-2
V: TRBV2
size: .
CDR3: CASKVTVGTGELFF

J: TRBJ2-1
V: TRBV11-3
size: .
CDR3: CASSLPREGGNEQFF

J: TRBJ2-7
V: TRBV10-3
size: .
CDR3: CAITTGSSYEQYF

J: TRBJ2-5
V: TRBV6-5
size: .
CDR3: CASSNQLAGGQYF

J: TRBJ2-7
V: TRBV18
size: .
CDR3: CASSPQRDYEQYF